The 26 T cell receptor beta chains presented below share a single source sample, sequenced in a study of cytomegalovirus exposure and HLA in healthy donors. Use of 60 Vbeta and 13 Jbeta primers characterized the PCR. Sequencing used immunoSEQ multiplex PCR; TCRdb keeps in-frame clones, though not all of them. The sample contains approximately 88,000 clones, over 60% of which appear only once. Sequencing input: PBMCs. The receptors originated from a man younger than 40 in good health and CMV-seropositive.

The rearrangement links TRBV2 to TRBJ1-5; 12 bases map to TRBD1. This CDR3 spans 15 amino acids. Germline values: CDR1 SNHLY, CDR2 FYNNEI. The ends lost 6 bases at V and 6 bases at J; junction bases unmatched: 6. Here the CDR3 reads CASRAGTGGGQPQHF. In DNA, the CDR3 is TGTGCCAGCAGGGCTGGGACAGGGGGCGGTCAGCCCCAGCATTTT.

The chain has TRBV27 and TRBJ2-7; 7 bases line up with TRBD2. The CDR3 contains 16 residues. Germline lookup yields CDR1 MNHEY and CDR2 SMNVEV (reference sequence). The V segment lost 4 bases and the J segment 0 bases; nucleotides outside the gene matches: 9. The CDR3 here is CASSSLRGRDSYEQYF. The CDR3 nucleotides read TGTGCCAGCAGTTCGCTTCGAGGGAGGGACTCCTACGAGCAGTACTTC.

The chain uses TRBV5-5 and TRBJ1-4, with D unclear. This CDR3 comprises 14 residues. Looked up from germline, CDR1 is SGHKS and CDR2 is YYEKEE (reference sequence). V was shortened by 4 bases and J by 4 bases, with 11 bases between the two germline ends. The DNA for the CDR3 is TGTGCCAGCAGCCATGACACCTATAATGAAAAACTGTTTTTT. Translation gives CASSHDTYNEKLFF.

This clone was picked up a small number of times. The rearrangement links TRBV7-9 to TRBJ1-1; TRBD1 matches 8 bases. Germline assignment: CDR1 SEHNR and CDR2 FQNEAQ (reference sequence). The CDR3 consists of 15 residues. The ends lost 4 bases at V and 3 bases at J; junction bases unmatched: 7. This chain's CDR3 is CASSWGDRLDTEAFF. The CDR3, as DNA: TGTGCCAGCAGCTGGGGGGACAGGTTGGACACTGAAGCTTTCTTT.

The rearrangement joins TRBV6-5 to TRBJ2-3; unclear D gene. The CDR3 is 13 amino acids. Per the germline V gene, CDR1 is MNHEY and CDR2 is SVGAGI. Trimming pared 2 bases from V and 6 bases from J, leaving 9 bases between. The CDR3 nucleotides are TGTGCCAGCAGTTACGAGTCCTCGGATACGCAGTATTTT. Translation: CASSYESSDTQYF.

Notes on this clone: Additional DNA sequences in this sample encode the identical CDR3. The V and J genes are TRBV6-5 and TRBJ1-1; unclear D gene. The germline V gene encodes CDR1 MNHEY and CDR2 SVGAGI. This CDR3 region has 12 residues. Trimming stripped 5 bases from V and 7 bases from J, with 11 bases between. The CDR3 here is CASSPPGLEAFF. The CDR3 DNA sequence: TGTGCCAGCAGTCCTCCCGGACTTGAAGCTTTCTTT.

The rearrangement uses TRBV10-3 and TRBJ2-7, with D uncertain. The CDR3 is 12 amino acids. CDR1 ENHRY and CDR2 SYGVKD come from the germline V gene. V lost 6 bases to trimming and J lost 4 bases, with 10 bases between them. This CDR3 is CAIRTGGYEQYF. CDR3 bases: TGTGCCATCAGGACTGGTGGTTACGAGCAGTACTTC.

This clone has just one count. The CDR3 DNA reads TGTGCCAGCAGCCACTCAGGGTTTGTTGAAGCTTTCTTT. Its translation: CASSHSGFVEAFF. The chain recombines TRBV7-9 with TRBJ1-1; maybe TRBD1 (5 bases). Germline V gene lookup returns CDR1 SEHNR and CDR2 FQNEAQ (reference sequence). Between the trimmed V and J ends, which lost 5 bases and 7 bases, there was a span of 14 bases. The CDR3 spans 13 residues. The full variable domain, completed using reference TRBV7-9 and TRBJ1-1, is DTGVSQNPRHKITKRGQNVTFRCDPISEHNRLYWYRQTLGQGPEFLTYFQNEAQLEKSRLLSDRFSAERPKGSFSTLEIQRTEQGDSAMYLCASSHSGFVEAFFGQGTRLTVV.

The V and J genes are TRBV5-6 and TRBJ1-4, with 9 positions matching TRBD1. Germline trimming cut 4 bases from V and 11 bases from J; bases unmatched to any gene: 6. Germline CDR1 SGHDT, CDR2 YYEEEE. The CDR3 consists of 13 residues. The CDR3 is CASSAGQGFKLFF. DNA of the CDR3: TGTGCCAGCAGCGCGGGACAGGGCTTCAAACTGTTTTTT.

CDR3 in DNA: TGTGCCAGTAGTGACTGGGACACCGACACAGATACGCAGTATTTT. Translation gives CASSDWDTDTDTQYF. This rearrangement joins TRBV19 to TRBJ2-3; possibly TRBD1 for D (6 bases). Trimming removed 5 bases at V and 2 bases at J, with 14 bases between. Looked up from germline, CDR1 is LNHDA and CDR2 is SQIVND (reference sequence). CDR3 length equals 15 residues.

The chain couples TRBV7-9 to TRBJ2-5; 7 positions agree with TRBD1. V lost 5 bases to trimming and J lost 5 bases; unmatched junction nucleotides: 11. The CDR3 totals 15 residues. The germline V gene encodes CDR1 SEHNR and CDR2 FQNEAQ (reference sequence). The CDR3 DNA follows: TGTGCCAGCAGCAAGCAAAAGGGGGCTGGGGAGACCCAGTACTTC. Its translation: CASSKQKGAGETQYF.

This chain uses TRBV19 with TRBJ2-6; maybe TRBD2 (5 bases). There are 13 residues in the CDR3. Per the germline V gene, CDR1 is LNHDA and CDR2 is SQIVND (reference sequence). V lost 10 bases, J lost 4 bases, and 11 bases lay in between. DNA of the CDR3: TGTGCCACCCAAAGGAGGGGGGCCAACGTCCTGACTTTC. The encoded protein is CATQRRGANVLTF.

The chain is built from TRBV2 and TRBJ2-3; 7 bases map to TRBD2. Unmatched junction bases numbered 2, after V lost 6 bases and J lost 2 bases. The CDR3 length is 13 residues. Per the germline V gene, CDR1 is SNHLY and CDR2 is FYNNEI. CDR3: CASSRDYTDTQYF. The CDR3 bases are TGTGCCAGCAGCCGGGACTACACAGATACGCAGTATTTT.

This chain uses TRBV29-1 with TRBJ1-2; D may be TRBD1 (6 bases). Trimming removed 6 bases from V and 8 bases from J, with 16 bases in between. This CDR3 comprises 12 residues. Germline assignment: CDR1 SQVTM and CDR2 ANQGSEA. DNA of the CDR3: TGCAGCGTCGCCGGGGGGGCGCAGGGCTACACCTTC. Protein sequence: CSVAGGAQGYTF.

The CDR3 bases are TGTGCCAGTAGTCCCCGGACTAGCGGGAGCCTTGGCAATGAGCAGTTCTTC. Its protein product is CASSPRTSGSLGNEQFF. V is TRBV19 and J is TRBJ2-1, with 13 bases aligning to TRBD2. V shed 5 bases, J shed 6 bases, and the junction held 10 bases outside the gene matches. Germline CDR1 is LNHDA and CDR2 is SQIVND (reference sequence). This CDR3 comprises 17 residues.

This clone was picked up one time. The rearrangement joins TRBV6-5 to TRBJ1-5, with no clear D. The CDR3 has 14 residues. With 8 bases removed from V and 0 bases from J, the gap between germline ends came to 11 bases. In germline, CDR1 is MNHEY, CDR2 SVGAGI. The CDR3 DNA reads TGTGCCAGCCGAGGAGGGAGTAGCAATCAGCCCCAGCATTTT. Residues: CASRGGSSNQPQHF.

The genes are TRBV7-2 and TRBJ2-1; 12 nucleotides agree with TRBD2. The J segment lost 2 bases and the V segment lost 1 base, leaving 9 bases of the junction unmatched. Germline V lookup: CDR1 SGHTA, CDR2 FQGNSA. The CDR3 sequence is 19 residues long. The CDR3 region is CASSLGEGLAGGAYNEQFF. CDR3 nucleotides: TGTGCCAGCAGCTTAGGAGAGGGGCTAGCGGGGGGGGCCTACAATGAGCAGTTCTTC.

The rearrangement joins TRBV2 to TRBJ1-4; D gene ambiguous. The CDR3 is 12 residues long. Germline values: CDR1 SNHLY, CDR2 FYNNEI. The V end lost 6 bases, the J end lost 2 bases, and 4 bases lay between the germline ends. CDR3 residues: CASSRTNEKLFF. The DNA of the CDR3 is TGTGCCAGCAGCCGGACTAATGAAAAACTGTTTTTT.

The chain uses TRBV4-3 and TRBJ2-7; 7 bases agree with TRBD1. The V gene's germline CDR1 is LGHNA and CDR2 YSLEER. Trimming took 5 bases from V and 0 from J; bases not matched to a gene: 7. CDR3 size: 15 residues. The CDR3 DNA follows: TGCGCCAGCAGCTACCGGGACAGCTACTCCTACGAGCAGTACTTC. This encodes CASSYRDSYSYEQYF.

The chain joins TRBV6-6 to TRBJ2-7, with D perhaps TRBD1 (6 bases). Germline values: CDR1 MNHNY, CDR2 SVGAGI (reference sequence). V was clipped by 6 bases and J by 6 bases, with 9 bases between them. CDR3 size: 11 residues. CDR3 residues: CASRAGVEQYV. For the CDR3, the DNA is TGTGCCAGCAGGGCAGGGGTCGAGCAGTACGTC.

The chain employs TRBV6-1 and TRBJ2-3, with a tentative D call TRBD2 (6 bases). Per germline, CDR1 MNHNS and CDR2 SASEGT. The V end lost 5 bases, the J end lost 0 bases, and 12 bases lay between the germline ends. The CDR3 spans 15 residues. The DNA for the CDR3 is TGTGCCAGCAGTACCGGGACTTCCAGCACAGATACGCAGTATTTT. It encodes CASSTGTSSTDTQYF.

The V call is TRBV7-3, the J call TRBJ2-1; 9 bases map to TRBD2. V trimming: 5 bases; J trimming: 9 bases; junction bases outside the gene matches: 8. Germline V CDR1 and CDR2: SGHTA, FQGTGA. There are 14 residues in the CDR3. CDR3 sequence: CASSPGLADGEQFF. The CDR3 nucleotides are TGTGCCAGCAGCCCGGGACTAGCTGATGGTGAGCAGTTCTTC. The full variable domain, with the rest looked up from reference TRBV7-3 and TRBJ2-1, is GAGVSQTPSNKVTEKGKYVELRCDPISGHTALYWYRQSLGQGPEFLIYFQGTGAADDSGLPNDRFFAVRPEGSVSTLKIQRTERGDSAVYLCASSPGLADGEQFFGPGTRLTVL.

The chain combines TRBV10-3 with TRBJ2-1; 9 bases are a match to TRBD2. The CDR3 extends over 17 amino acids. Trimming took 3 bases from V and 1 from J; bases not matched to a gene: 7. Germline V CDR1 and CDR2: ENHRY, SYGVKD. The CDR3 DNA follows: TGTGCCATCAGTGACAAGTTTGCGGGAGGGTCCTACAATGAGCAGTTCTTC. Its translation: CAISDKFAGGSYNEQFF.

J is TRBJ1-5 and V is TRBV15; maybe TRBD1 (6 bases). Germline V lookup: CDR1 LNHNV, CDR2 YYDKDF (reference sequence). V was shortened by 8 bases and J by 0 bases, with 14 bases between the two germline ends. CDR3 length equals 15 residues. The CDR3 loop is CATGRSRGSNQPQHF. The CDR3 region has the DNA TGTGCCACCGGACGGTCCAGGGGTAGCAATCAGCCCCAGCATTTT.

The J gene is TRBJ2-3, the V gene TRBV7-2, with D perhaps TRBD2 (5 bases). Trimming removed 5 bases at V and 4 bases at J, with 16 bases between. The CDR3 is 15 amino acids. CDR1 and CDR2 (germline): SGHTA, FQGNSA. CDR3 in amino acids: CASSAGEGEADTQYF. The CDR3 coding sequence is TGTGCCAGCAGCGCTGGTGAGGGAGAGGCAGATACGCAGTATTTT.

V usage is TRBV9 and J usage is TRBJ2-7; possible D gene TRBD1, 6 bases. Germline-derived CDR1 and CDR2 are SGDLS and YYNGEE. The CDR3 is 14 amino acids. The germline V and J ends were trimmed by 4 bases and 6 bases, with 17 bases remaining between them. CDR3: CASSTWDTLGEQYF. CDR3 nucleotides: TGTGCCAGCAGCACCTGGGACACCCTGGGCGAGCAGTACTTC.